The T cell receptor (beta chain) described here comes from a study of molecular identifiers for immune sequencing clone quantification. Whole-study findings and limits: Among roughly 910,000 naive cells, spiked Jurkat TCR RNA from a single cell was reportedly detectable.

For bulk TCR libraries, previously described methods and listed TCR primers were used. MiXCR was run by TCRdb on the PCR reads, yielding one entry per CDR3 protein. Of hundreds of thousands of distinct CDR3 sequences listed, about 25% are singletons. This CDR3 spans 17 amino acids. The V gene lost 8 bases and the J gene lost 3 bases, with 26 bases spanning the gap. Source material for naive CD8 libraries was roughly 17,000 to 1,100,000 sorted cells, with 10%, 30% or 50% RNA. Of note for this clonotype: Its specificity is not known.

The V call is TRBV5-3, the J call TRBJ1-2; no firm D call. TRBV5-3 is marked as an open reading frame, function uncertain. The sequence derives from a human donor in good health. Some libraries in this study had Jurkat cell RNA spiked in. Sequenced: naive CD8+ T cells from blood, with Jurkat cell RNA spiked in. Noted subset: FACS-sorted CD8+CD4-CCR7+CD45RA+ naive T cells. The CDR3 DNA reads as TGTGCCAGCAGCCGCCCCAGTGCTTATGAAATTGACTATGGCTACACCTTC. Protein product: CASSRPSAYEIDYGYTF.